These 3 T cell receptor beta chains share one sample of origin, sequenced in a study of CD8 T cells in ankylosing spondylitis. Using its own MiXCR run on the 5' RACE reads, TCRdb lists one record per CDR3 protein. The data hold 160,000 or so distinct CDR3 sequences, with around 8.9% observed a single time. The specimen was blood, either unsorted or a sorted T cell fraction (not recorded which). The receptors were gathered from a female donor with ankylosing spondylitis or in good health (not recorded which).

This clonotype turned up a few times. The chain employs TRBV11-1 and TRBJ2-7, with D possibly being TRBD2 (5 bases). CDR3 size: 19 residues. With 5 bases removed from V and 0 bases from J, the gap between germline ends came to 26 bases. The germline CDR1 and CDR2 sequences are SGHAT and FQDESV (reference sequence). The CDR3 reads CASSRVGEPIKYSSYEQYF. For the CDR3, the DNA is TGTGCCAGCAGCCGCGTCGGGGAACCGATAAAATATAGCTCCTACGAGCAGTACTTC.

This clonotype showed up just a few times. The chain couples TRBV6-5 to TRBJ1-1; no clear D. V gave up 8 bases and J gave up 0 bases, with 7 bases separating them. The CDR3 runs to 12 residues. CDR1 is MNHEY, CDR2 SVGAGI, per germline. The CDR3 sequence: CASRTLNTEAFF. The CDR3 DNA follows: TGTGCCAGCCGTACACTGAACACTGAAGCTTTCTTT.

This clonotype has a handful of counts. The chain joins TRBV7-9 to TRBJ2-3; D gene ambiguous. Looked up from germline, CDR1 is SEHNR and CDR2 is FQNEAQ (reference sequence). The germline V and J ends were trimmed by 1 base and 1 base, with 6 bases remaining between them. The CDR3 extends over 14 amino acids. This CDR3 is CASSLVRGTDTQYF. CDR3 DNA: TGTGCCAGCAGCTTAGTCCGGGGCACAGATACGCAGTATTTT.